Listed here are 8 T cell receptor beta chains from one sample, sequenced in a study of tissue T cells after allogeneic stem cell transplantation (dated 2022 in TCRdb). The time point label, as the study defines it: mouse harvest day 14 after allogeneic transplant. Each mouse graft consisted of 10^7 T-cell-depleted bone marrow cells plus 10^6 splenic CD5+ T cells and was given by tail vein injection. Receptors were amplified or captured by the immunoSEQ multiplex PCR assay. TCRdb carries this immuneACCESS record with in-frame sequences only. Its versions omit some clonotypes, under half of them owing to an unresolved V gene in the studies checked, with the rest unexplained. The sample yields about 7,500 clones; 36% were counted once. The ten largest clonotypes hold 6% to 7% of the sample. Sequenced: skin. These receptors all stem from a female BALB/c mouse given C57BL/6 T cells with graft-versus-host disease after an allogeneic hematopoietic cell transplant.

Note on this clone: Gene names are the mouse ones. The read finishes 1 residue shy of the CDR3 end, and the germline J gene is used to complete it. The chain recombines TRBV13-1 with TRBJ1-3; the match to TRBD1 covers 10 bases. Trimming cost V 3 bases and J 3 bases; bases outside gene matches: 6. CDR3 length equals 16 residues. CDR1 and CDR2 from the germline V gene are NSHNY and SYGAGN. The CDR3 region is CASSAVGQGIGNTLYF. The part of the CDR3 DNA that was read is TGTGCCAGCAGTGCCGTGGGACAGGGGATTGGAAATACGCTCTAT.

This clone ranks as medium-sized. Gene names and germline refer to mouse. The read ends 1 residue shy of where the CDR3 ends; the end is completed using the germline J gene. The chain recombines TRBV12-1 with TRBJ2-7; no clear D. The CDR3 contains 12 residues. V was pared by 3 bases and J by 7 bases, with 12 bases between. Germline V gene sequence: CDR1 SGHSN, CDR2 HYEKVE. This CDR3 is CASSFPGQEQYF. The part of the CDR3 DNA that was read is TGTGCCAGCTCTTTCCCCGGGCAGGAACAGTAC.

As for this clone: Any gene name here is a mouse gene name. Sequencing ends 1 residue short of the CDR3 end; the germline J gene provides the rest. V is TRBV31 and J is TRBJ2-3; 10 bases line up with TRBD2. The V gene's germline CDR1 is GKSSPN and CDR2 SITVG. This CDR3 is 15 amino acids long. The V segment lost 8 bases and the J segment 1 base; nucleotides outside the gene matches: 9. The part of the CDR3 DNA that was read is TGTGCCCAGGCTGGGGGGGCGCGGGGTGCAGAAACGCTGTAT. Its translation: CAQAGGARGAETLY. The CDR3 reads in full as CAQAGGARGAETLYF.

A remark on this clone: Germline and genes here are mouse. From the germline J gene comes the end of the CDR3, since the read stops 1 residue before it. The gene calls are TRBV5 and TRBJ2-4; TRBD2 matches at 12 bases. V trimming: 4 bases; J trimming: 5 bases; junction bases outside the gene matches: 7. The CDR3 contains 16 residues. Germline values: CDR1 LGHNA, CDR2 YNLKQL (reference sequence). CDR3 loop: CASSPTGGAPGNTLYF. The sequenced CDR3 bases are TGTGCCAGCAGCCCGACTGGGGGGGCGCCGGGAAACACCTTGTAC.

A note on this clone: Gene names and germline match the mouse. The read is 1 residue too short to cover the CDR3 end, so that end is filled in from the germline J gene. The V and J genes are TRBV3 and TRBJ1-5; 9 positions match TRBD1. Germline CDR1 reads SNHLY; CDR2 reads FYNGKV (reference sequence). The CDR3 runs 14 residues. The J segment lost 4 bases and the V segment lost 3 bases, leaving 1 base of the junction unmatched. CDR3 loop: CASSLGQGNQAPLF. The part of the CDR3 DNA that was read is TGTGCCAGCAGCTTGGGACAGGGAAACCAGGCTCCGCTT.

Details on this clone: Gene names are the mouse ones. The read is 1 residue too short to cover the CDR3 end, so that end is filled in from the germline J gene. This chain links TRBV26 with TRBJ1-2; 7 bases map to TRBD1. After removal of 6 bases from V and 4 bases from J, the junction contained 5 bases not matched to a gene. This CDR3 region has 13 residues. In germline, CDR1 is KGHPV, CDR2 FQNQEV (reference sequence). The sequenced CDR3 bases are TGTGCCAGCAGCCGACAGGGCGGCTCCGACTACACC. Protein product: CASSRQGGSDYT. The whole CDR3 sequence is CASSRQGGSDYTF.

This clone is categorized as medium-sized. Mouse gene names and germline throughout. The read ends 1 residue before the CDR3 terminus; that terminus is restored from the germline J gene. The genes are TRBV26 and TRBJ2-2; D remains ambiguous. Deletions cut 2 bases from V and 0 bases from J, with 4 bases between. The CDR3 has 14 residues. Looked up from germline, CDR1 is KGHPV and CDR2 is FQNQEV (reference sequence). This CDR3 reads CASSLQANTGQLYF. The sequenced part of the CDR3 DNA is TGTGCCAGCAGTCTGCAGGCAAACACCGGGCAGCTCTAC.

With respect to this clone: Gene names denote mouse genes. Read coverage stops 1 residue before the CDR3 terminus; the germline J gene supplies the remainder. The rearrangement links TRBV12-2 to TRBJ2-1, with TRBD2 matching 8 bases. The trim removed 5 bases at V and 3 bases at J, leaving 8 bases unmatched. CDR3 length equals 15 residues. Germline-derived CDR1 and CDR2 are SGHLS and HYDKME. Here the CDR3 reads CASYPTGDGYAEQFF. The CDR3 bases that were read are TGTGCCAGCTATCCGACTGGGGACGGCTATGCTGAGCAGTTC. The full variable domain, its missing parts supplied by reference TRBV12-2 and TRBJ2-1, is NSGVVQSPRYIIKGKGERSILKCIPISGHLSVAWYQQTQGQELKFFIQHYDKMERDKGNLPSRFSVQQFDDYHSEMNMSALELEDSAVYFCASYPTGDGYAEQFFGPGTRLTVL.